The TCR beta chain under discussion was sequenced for a study of untreated major depressive disorder. With 7 bases clipped from V and 0 bases from J, the junction kept 8 bases outside the gene matches. The CDR3 sequence is 15 residues long. CDR1 SGHRS and CDR2 YFSETQ come from the germline V gene. The donors were all European-descended. Blood, approximately 30 ml, was drawn into EDTA tubes. The method was immunoSEQ multiplex PCR; TCRdb's version includes in-frame clones alone and lacks a portion of them. The sample contains more than 20,000 clones, over 80% of which appear only once. The chain carries TRBV5-1 and TRBJ1-1; 8 positions match TRBD1. Material for sequencing was CD4+ T cells from PBMCs. The clonotype comes from a man younger than 45 in good health. CDR3 bases: TGCGCCAGCTCTTCTCTGGGACAGGTGAACACTGAAGCTTTCTTT. Translation: CASSSLGQVNTEAFF.